This TCR beta chain is from a study of blood T cell repertoires in COVID-19. Overall study: COVID-19 samples collected from the United States, Italy and Spain covered acute and convalescent phases.

Per the study methods: Amplification from reference gene primers served as the basis for estimated nucleated cell counts. Generated by immunoSEQ multiplex PCR, the TCRdb table keeps only in-frame clones and is missing some. From that table come the V and J calls and clone size; the DNA was used to work out D and trimming. Of around 100,000 clones in the sample, under 90% were seen once. The sequenced sample consisted of peripheral blood. The source of this sequence is a human donor in a cohort sampled during active COVID-19.

As DNA, the CDR3 is TGTGCCAGCAGCCTGGGACACCTGAACACTGAAGCTTTCTTT. Protein sequence: CASSLGHLNTEAFF. This sequence joins TRBV6-2 or TRBV6-3 and TRBJ1-1, with D possibly matching TRBD1 (6 bases). The V gene's germline CDR1 is MNHEY and CDR2 SVGEGT. Between the trimmed V and J ends, which lost 6 bases and 0 bases, there was a span of 11 bases. This CDR3 comprises 14 residues.